The next 19 T cell receptor beta chains were all read from a single sample in a study of T cell changes during pregnancy in multiple sclerosis. Only in-frame clones appear in the TCRdb table, and some are missing; sequencing was by immunoSEQ multiplex PCR. The sample contains 70,000 to 75,000 clones, approximately 92% of which appear only once. Source: peripheral blood, taken before pregnancy. The source is a female donor with multiple sclerosis, enrolled in a pregnancy study.

The chain links TRBV4-3 to TRBJ2-1; a possible D gene is TRBD2 (6 bases). Germline V gene sequence: CDR1 LGHNA, CDR2 YSLEER. V shed 3 bases and J shed 4 bases, with 10 bases lying between them. This CDR3 contains 14 residues. The CDR3 coding sequence is TGCGCCAGCAGCCAGGGACTGGATTACAATGAGCAGTTCTTC. It yields the protein CASSQGLDYNEQFF.

The chain couples TRBV18 to TRBJ2-3, with 8 nucleotides matching TRBD1. There are 15 residues in the CDR3. J gave up 1 base and V 3 bases, and 3 bases lay outside the gene matches. Germline-derived CDR1 and CDR2 are KGHSH and LQKENI. The CDR3 DNA sequence: TGTGCCAGCTCACCCCGACAGGGGCGCACAGATACGCAGTATTTT. Translated, it gives CASSPRQGRTDTQYF.

The chain uses TRBV7-2 and TRBJ2-5, with D possibly TRBD2 on 6 matching bases. The CDR3 is made up of 14 amino acids. Germline V lookup: CDR1 SGHTA, CDR2 FQGNSA. V was trimmed by 1 base and J by 5 bases, leaving 11 bases between them. CDR3 amino acids: CASSLGGGMETQYF. In nucleotides, the CDR3 is TGTGCCAGCAGCTTAGGAGGCGGGATGGAGACCCAGTACTTC.

This clone turned up a few times. The chain has TRBV7-9 and TRBJ2-1; 14 bases map to TRBD2. The CDR3 is 16 residues long. The germline V gene encodes CDR1 SEHNR and CDR2 FQNEAQ (reference sequence). Trimming took 3 bases from V and 9 from J; bases not matched to a gene: 7. CDR3 sequence (DNA): TGTGCCAGCAGCTTCTTGACTAGCGGGAGGGCCTCTGAGCAGTTCTTC. Residues: CASSFLTSGRASEQFF.

In this sample, this clone turned up once. The genes are TRBV28 and TRBJ1-2, with 9 bases fitting TRBD1. V lost 6 bases and J lost 4; bases outside the gene matches: 6. The CDR3 has 14 residues. Germline loops: CDR1 MDHEN, CDR2 SYDVKM. CDR3 loop: CASRGPGQGYGYTF. CDR3 DNA: TGTGCCAGCAGGGGACCGGGACAGGGCTATGGCTACACCTTC.

This clone was seen a single time. The chain recombines TRBV28 with TRBJ2-7, with a weak D call TRBD2 (5 bases). The CDR3 has 13 residues. Trimming cost V 5 bases and J 0 bases, with 8 bases left between them. CDR1 is MDHEN and CDR2 is SYDVKM in the germline V gene. The CDR3 sequence is CASSLGGSYEQYF. DNA of the CDR3: TGTGCCAGCAGTCTCGGAGGCTCCTACGAGCAGTACTTC.

The chain joins TRBV7-2 to TRBJ2-7; D is uncertain. V lost 4 bases to trimming and J lost 7 bases, with 11 bases between them. The CDR3 is 12 residues long. In germline, CDR1 is SGHTA, CDR2 FQGNSA. The CDR3: CASSSPLEEQYF. The DNA of the CDR3 is TGTGCCAGCAGCTCCCCCCTGGAGGAGCAGTACTTC.

The chain links TRBV5-1 to TRBJ2-7; TRBD1 is a possible D gene (6 bases). The CDR3 is 13 amino acids. Trimming shortened V by 4 bases and J by 3 bases, and 11 bases separated the two germline ends. Germline lookup yields CDR1 SGHRS and CDR2 YFSETQ. CDR3 in DNA: TGCGCCAGCAGCCCGGACAGAGACTACGAGCAGTACTTC. It encodes CASSPDRDYEQYF.

The chain uses TRBV28 and TRBJ2-7, with 11 bases aligning to TRBD1. This CDR3 is built from 15 residues. V dropped 4 bases and J dropped 3; count of bases not matched to a gene: 5. Germline CDR1 MDHEN, CDR2 SYDVKM. The CDR3 DNA sequence: TGTGCCAGCAGTTGGGGGACAGGGGGGAACTACGAGCAGTACTTC. This encodes CASSWGTGGNYEQYF.

The V and J genes are TRBV11-2 and TRBJ2-5; 8 bases are shared with TRBD2. Germline lookup yields CDR1 SGHAT and CDR2 FQNNGV. The trim removed 0 bases at V and 5 bases at J, leaving 2 bases unmatched. This CDR3 is built from 14 residues. This CDR3 is CASSLETSAETQYF. The CDR3 DNA follows: TGTGCCAGCAGCTTAGAGACTAGCGCTGAGACCCAGTACTTC.

The chain has TRBV4-3 and TRBJ2-3, with 7 positions matching TRBD2. V shed 2 bases, J shed 5 bases, and the junction held 4 bases outside the gene matches. The length of the CDR3 is 14 residues. Germline CDR1 LGHNA, CDR2 YSLEER. The CDR3 spells CASSQRWEGDTQYF. The CDR3 DNA sequence: TGCGCCAGCAGCCAAAGGTGGGAGGGAGATACGCAGTATTTT.

The chain joins TRBV6-1 to TRBJ1-1; D perhaps matches TRBD1 (6 bases). CDR1 and CDR2 (germline): MNHNS, SASEGT. The CDR3 has 12 amino acids. Trimming cost V 6 bases and J 4 bases, with 9 bases left between them. CDR3 amino acids: CASRTGSTEAFF. The CDR3, as DNA: TGTGCCAGCAGAACAGGGAGCACTGAAGCTTTCTTT.

The chain uses TRBV11-1 and TRBJ2-5; 7 bases are a match to TRBD1. Germline-derived CDR1 and CDR2 are SGHAT and FQDESV (reference sequence). J lost 3 bases, V lost 5 bases, and 6 bases had no gene match. The CDR3 is 14 amino acids. This CDR3 is CASSQGQLKETQYF. Here the CDR3 DNA reads TGTGCCAGCAGCCAGGGACAGTTGAAAGAGACCCAGTACTTC.

The J gene is TRBJ1-2, the V gene TRBV27; 9 bases are shared with TRBD1. The germline gives CDR1 MNHEY, CDR2 SMNVEV (reference sequence). With 5 bases clipped from V and 4 bases from J, the junction kept 5 bases outside the gene matches. This CDR3 region has 14 residues. The CDR3: CASSPTGGRYGYTF. The CDR3 DNA reads as TGTGCCAGCAGTCCGACAGGGGGACGCTATGGCTACACCTTC.

The rearrangement links TRBV7-2 to TRBJ2-5; TRBD2 matches 8 bases. The CDR3 length is 15 residues. The germline CDR1 and CDR2 sequences are SGHTA and FQGNSA. After removal of 4 bases from V and 3 bases from J, the junction contained 7 bases not matched to a gene. In DNA, the CDR3 is TGTGCCAGCAGCTATAGCGGGACCAGGGAAGAGACCCAGTACTTC. Its translation: CASSYSGTREETQYF.

The chain employs TRBV6-4 and TRBJ2-3, with a possible D match to TRBD1 (6 bases). Per the germline V gene, CDR1 is MRHNA and CDR2 is SNTAGT. The CDR3 is 15 amino acids. Trimming removed 5 bases at V and 2 bases at J, with 14 bases between. CDR3 nucleotides: TGTGCCAGCAGTCTATCGGCAGGGGCCACAGATACGCAGTATTTT. It is translated as CASSLSAGATDTQYF.

This chain connects TRBV5-1 to TRBJ2-3, with 9 positions matching TRBD1. This CDR3 region has 15 residues. The V gene's germline CDR1 is SGHRS and CDR2 YFSETQ. J gave up 0 bases and V 2 bases, and 1 base lay outside the gene matches. The CDR3 region is CASSLQGASTDTQYF. Written as DNA, the CDR3 is TGCGCCAGCAGCTTACAGGGGGCGAGCACAGATACGCAGTATTTT.

The gene calls are TRBV29-1 and TRBJ1-1; D may be TRBD1 (6 bases). The CDR3 totals 13 residues. Per the germline V gene, CDR1 is SQVTM and CDR2 is ANQGSEA. Trimming cost V 4 bases and J 5 bases, with 14 bases left between them. CDR3 nucleotide sequence: TGCAGCGTTGTTGGCGGGCAGGGGACTGAAGCTTTCTTT. It translates to CSVVGGQGTEAFF.

This clone was seen just once. This chain links TRBV5-1 with TRBJ2-1; 13 positions agree with TRBD2. CDR3 length: 15 amino acids. Germline CDR1 and CDR2: SGHRS and YFSETQ. After removal of 2 bases from V and 6 bases from J, the junction contained 2 bases not matched to a gene. This CDR3 is CASSFGTSGINEQFF. Written as DNA, the CDR3 is TGCGCCAGCAGCTTCGGGACTAGCGGGATCAATGAGCAGTTCTTC.